This T cell receptor beta chain was sequenced in a study of cytomegalovirus exposure and HLA in healthy donors. Primers included in the PCR were 60 Vbeta and 13 Jbeta primers. Using immunoSEQ multiplex PCR, the repertoire was profiled, and TCRdb retains in-frame clones only, with some absent. The table lists about 160,000 clones, around 83% of them singletons. The CDR3 covers 14 residues. The germline CDR1 and CDR2 sequences are PRHDT and FYEKMQ (reference sequence). V lost 5 bases and J 4 bases, leaving 13 bases between the germline ends. The TCR was taken from a man aged 45-60 years in good health and CMV-seropositive. What was sequenced was PBMCs. V usage is TRBV13 and J usage is TRBJ2-3, with a weak D call TRBD1 (6 bases). CDR3 sequence (DNA): TGTGCCAGCAGCCGCCTACAGGGTTCAGATACGCAGTATTTT. Its translation is CASSRLQGSDTQYF.